This TCR beta chain was found in a study of T cell responses to AZD1222 COVID-19 vaccine. Study-wide findings and caveats: Close to half of all spike-specific TCRs reportedly target regions of the variants that are unmutated. Spike-specific TCR depth and breadth grew after two AZD1222 doses. Only six or seven AZD1222 recipients tested seropositive at baseline. Mostly white British, mostly female donors; authors suggested clonal diversity may be underestimated.

This CDR3 region has 14 residues. The junction had 5 bases not matched to a gene; V was cut back by 3 bases and J by 5 bases. Germline CDR1 MNHEY, CDR2 SMNVEV (reference sequence). Of note for this clone: As yet, its antigen is unknown.

Assay used: immunoSEQ multiplex PCR; TCRdb lists only in-frame clones, some missing. The sample lists approximately 77,000 clones, around 85% occurring once. The sequence was obtained from an adult who received the AZD1222 COVID-19 vaccine. Sequences were derived from peripheral blood, sampled 28 days after the second AZD1222 dose. The V and J genes are TRBV27 and TRBJ2-5; 8 bases agree with TRBD1. This chain's CDR3 is CASSFRGLGETQYF. The CDR3 coding sequence is TGTGCCAGCAGTTTCAGGGGGCTGGGGGAGACCCAGTACTTC.